What follows is one T cell receptor (beta chain) and its context. There is no known antigen for this receptor. No much larger clonotype is one base removed from it; base qualities were not supplied. This sample stems from a study of T cell responses to AZD1222 COVID-19 vaccine (dated by TCRdb to the early 2020s). Background for the entire study: AZD1222 recipients given second doses at about 4 weeks or at about 12 weeks were pooled, since spike-specific TCR depth and breadth were not found to differ between the two schedules. Enrollment into the trials was organized by age into subgroups of 18-55, 56-69 and 70-plus years, and those subgroups contained approximately 160, 26 and 62 TCR-sequenced participants, respectively. TCR sequencing was performed for over 230 trial participants, of whom around 210 were given two doses of AZD1222 and around 25 were given two doses of MenACWY control vaccine. Results and caveats for the whole study, not just this receptor: Reportedly, close to half of the unique spike-specific TCRs recognized epitopes lying outside the regions that are mutated in the B.1.351 and B.1.1.7 variants. Only a handful of AZD1222 recipients were SARS-CoV-2 seropositive at baseline, limiting conclusions about previously exposed vaccinees. In the small 56-69-year group, the increase in depth fell short of significance, most likely because of low power. The vaccine-associated CD4 TCRs covered the entire spike protein, and the dominant responses fell in regions 160-218 and 743-854. No day 14 peak-response samples were available, so repertoires were characterized only after the peak T cell response. Spike-specific TCR breadth and depth rose significantly after two AZD1222 doses compared with day 0 and with MenACWY recipients. Participants were mostly white British and included more females than males, and it was suggested by the authors that clonal diversity may have been underestimated.

The CDR3 regions of human TCRbeta chains were analyzed by immunosequencing. Per the source publication's procedure: Repertoire TCRs were checked for matches against a reference library of SARS-CoV-2-specific TCRs that had been generated using the MIRA antigen-specificity platform. Breadth meant the fraction of unique TCRs that were SARS-CoV-2-associated, whereas depth meant the fraction of total T cells that were SARS-CoV-2-associated. Using the MIRA data, each spike-specific TCR was mapped to the spike region that the TCR reacts to and placed in a CD4 or CD8 class. Log10-transformed breadth and depth values were compared by one-way ANOVA with Sidak's multiple comparisons tests. As stored in TCRdb, this immuneACCESS dataset retains in-frame rearrangements with V and J assigned. A fraction of the clones does not appear; measured against another copy, unresolved V genes explain less than half of the discrepancy, and the remainder lacks a known reason. V and J calls and clone size are those listed in that table; D and trimming were worked out from the DNA. This sample lists under 140,000 clones; about 87% were detected once. The top ten clones comprise around 1.6% of the sample.

From the cysteine through the phenylalanine, the CDR3 covers 13 amino acids. Only CDR3 DNA is held: 39 bases, read in frame from base 1. According to the germline V gene (reference sequence), CDR1 reads LNHDA and CDR2 reads SQIVND. V gives up 3 bases and J gives up 6 bases, and the segment between their germline ends measures 11 bases. The time point label corresponds to: baseline before first vaccination. Vaccinee samples came from UK trials COV001 and COV002, including a single-blind randomized controlled phase 2/3 trial of AZD1222 (ChAdOx1 nCoV-19) in healthy adults. Trial participant PBMC samples were collected at day 0 and day 28 after the second dose for TCRbeta chain sequencing.

This receptor was obtained from an adult in good health. The chain was built from TRBV19 and TRBJ1-2; the D gene cannot be named for sure. Sequences were derived from peripheral blood, sampled on day 0 of AZD1222 vaccination. The nucleotide sequence is TGTGCCAGTAGTATGGGAGGCAGCAATGGCTACACCTTC. Translated, it gives CASSMGGSNGYTF.